Listed below are T cell receptor beta chains from one sample, sequenced in a study of T cells in Graves' hyperthyroidism and ophthalmopathy. TCRdb reprocessed the multiplex PCR reads with MiXCR, giving one entry per CDR3 protein. The repertoire holds fewer than 900,000 distinct CDR3 sequences, roughly a sixth seen once, with about a sixth in the top ten. The material sequenced was blood. Source of these receptors: a woman aged 45-60 years with Graves' hyperthyroidism that later progressed to Graves' ophthalmopathy. Both conserved end residues are part of each CDR3. Part of the rows lack a size; the others show once, few, many or a class for expanded clones.

clone size,J gene,V gene,CDR3 protein
many,TRBJ2-7,TRBV5-8,CASSLNRDEQYF
.,TRBJ1-1,TRBV15,CATSRDWAMGRGAFF
many,TRBJ1-5,TRBV6-1,CASSETGTRSNQPQHF
few,TRBJ2-5,TRBV27,CASSLFRQGQETQYF
few,TRBJ2-7,TRBV6-1,CASSRTRESSYEQYF
.,TRBJ1-5,TRBV5-1,CASSLAPGSGNQPQHF
.,TRBJ2-5,TRBV18,CASSPRDTQETQYF
many,TRBJ2-5,TRBV11-2,CASSVDQETQYF
few,TRBJ1-2,TRBV20-1,CSARNYGYTF
few,TRBJ1-2,TRBV30,CAWSVTGSLQGYTF
few,TRBJ1-3,TRBV5-1,CASSPVGEPTGNTIYF
many,TRBJ1-2,TRBV11-2,CAREDSRGYTF
.,TRBJ1-5,TRBV15,CATSRRLTVGPRNQPQHF
.,TRBJ2-3,TRBV2,CASSAETADTQYF
.,TRBJ1-1,TRBV3-1,CASNQVGGVGNTEAFF
few,TRBJ1-1,TRBV12-5,CAGESDNTEAFF
few,TRBJ2-3,TRBV15,CATGQSSADTQYF
few,TRBJ1-1,TRBV5-5,CASSSSGTGGLGEAFF
few,TRBJ2-2,TRBV7-3,CASSLLARGGPGELFF
.,TRBJ1-4,TRBV4-1,CASSQNRAEKLFF
many,TRBJ2-1,TRBV3-1,CASSKTDTHNNEQFF
few,TRBJ2-3,TRBV3-1,CASSLRNQRGGVDTQYF
many,TRBJ1-4,TRBV12-3/TRBV12-4,CASSLDLFQNEKLFF
.,TRBJ2-3,TRBV6-1,CASSYTPGGPLTFTDTQYF
many,TRBJ2-7,TRBV27,CASSFQDRVEQYF
many,TRBJ2-5,TRBV11-2,CASGHGSQETQYF
many,TRBJ1-1,TRBV18,CASSTRGWGENTEAFF
.,TRBJ1-2,TRBV6-1,CASSARTGRYDGYTF
few,TRBJ1-2,TRBV5-1,CASSSQTGTGGYTF